These 21 T cell receptor beta chains were sequenced from one sample in a study of CD8 T cells in ankylosing spondylitis. TCRdb processed the 5' RACE reads anew with MiXCR; each CDR3 protein has one entry. The sample has about 27,000 distinct CDR3 sequences; 7.9% are singletons. Input material: blood. Source of these receptors: a male donor with ankylosing spondylitis or in good health (not recorded which).

This rearrangement joins TRBV6-2 or TRBV6-3 to TRBJ2-2, with TRBD1 identical over 7 bases. The V gene end was trimmed by 5 bases and the J gene end by 5 bases; junction bases not matched to a gene: 11. The CDR3 length is 16 residues. Germline V CDR1 and CDR2: MNHEY, SVGEGT. The CDR3 loop is CASSKGRDRSTGELFF. CDR3 coding DNA: TGTGCCAGCAGTAAAGGCCGGGACAGATCGACCGGGGAGCTGTTTTTT.

The chain recombines TRBV5-6 with TRBJ1-3, with 12 bases that match TRBD1. The V gene's germline CDR1 is SGHDT and CDR2 YYEEEE. Germline trimming cut 2 bases from V and 3 bases from J; bases unmatched to any gene: 6. The CDR3 is 17 residues long. CDR3 nucleotides: TGTGCCAGCAGCTTTGGGACAGGGGGCAAATTTGGAAACACCATATATTTT. It codes for CASSFGTGGKFGNTIYF.

This clonotype was counted a few times. V and J are TRBV12-3 or TRBV12-4 and TRBJ2-3; TRBD1 aligns across 10 bases. The CDR3 is 15 amino acids. J lost 5 bases, V lost 4 bases, and 6 bases had no gene match. The CDR3 loop is CASSSTGGLGDTQYF. For the CDR3, the DNA is TGTGCCAGCAGTTCGACAGGGGGCTTAGGAGATACGCAGTATTTT.

The CDR3 sequence is CATFLSNGELFF. CDR3 nucleotide sequence: TGTGCCACCTTCCTTTCTAACGGGGAGCTGTTTTTT. The J gene is TRBJ2-2, the V gene TRBV6-1, with no clear D. Germline V lookup: CDR1 MNHNS, CDR2 SASEGT. The V end lost 10 bases, the J end lost 7 bases, and 13 bases lay between the germline ends. This CDR3 is built from 12 residues.

This clonotype was observed many times. V usage is TRBV7-2 and J usage is TRBJ2-3; 13 nucleotides match TRBD2. The CDR3 covers 17 residues. Germline loops: CDR1 SGHTA, CDR2 FQGNSA. The V gene end was trimmed by 5 bases and the J gene end by 5 bases; junction bases not matched to a gene: 10. CDR3 loop: CASSRGLAGVSIDTQYF. DNA for the CDR3: TGTGCCAGCAGCCGCGGACTAGCGGGAGTTTCGATAGATACGCAGTATTTT.

J is TRBJ2-2 and V is TRBV5-1; 8 bases are shared with TRBD2. The CDR3 runs 14 residues. The germline V gene has CDR1 SGHRS and CDR2 YFSETQ. The junction had 0 bases not matched to a gene; V was cut back by 0 bases and J by 5 bases. The CDR3 region is CASSLVAGTGELFF. The CDR3 coding sequence is TGCGCCAGCAGCTTGGTAGCGGGAACCGGGGAGCTGTTTTTT.

This clonotype was observed at least ten times. The chain has TRBV29-1 and TRBJ2-2; TRBD1 matches at 10 bases. The V gene's germline CDR1 is SQVTM and CDR2 ANQGSEA. CDR3 size: 14 residues. The J segment lost 6 bases and the V segment lost 6 bases, leaving 7 bases of the junction unmatched. CDR3 nucleotide sequence: TGCAGCGTGGCCGGGACAGGGGAATCCGGGGAGCTGTTTTTT. Protein: CSVAGTGESGELFF.

The V gene is TRBV28, the J gene TRBJ1-2; D unclear. With 7 bases removed from V and 0 bases from J, the gap between germline ends came to 12 bases. From germline, CDR1 is MDHEN and CDR2 SYDVKM. This CDR3 comprises 14 residues. The CDR3 region has the DNA TGTGCCAGCAATAAGGGAGGGACTAACTATGGCTACACCTTC. It codes for CASNKGGTNYGYTF.

Concerning this clonotype: This may be a read error: a much more frequent sequence differs by one nucleotide. The genes are TRBV7-9 and TRBJ1-4; 7 bases line up with TRBD1. Per the germline V gene, CDR1 is SEHNR and CDR2 is FQNEAQ (reference sequence). CDR3 length equals 14 residues. J lost 10 bases, V lost 6 bases, and 11 bases had no gene match. The CDR3 DNA is TGTGCCAGCAGACCCCAAGGGGGCGGTGGAAAACTGTTTTTT. It specifies CASRPQGGGGKLFF.

A few counts support this clonotype. The chain joins TRBV10-3 to TRBJ2-7; D gene ambiguous. Trimming pared 8 bases from V and 3 bases from J, leaving 2 bases between. Germline values: CDR1 ENHRY, CDR2 SYGVKD. The CDR3 is made up of 9 amino acids. The CDR3 spells CAIGYEQYF. In DNA form, the CDR3 reads TGTGCCATCGGCTACGAGCAGTACTTC.

The chain has TRBV6-1 and TRBJ2-2; 12 positions agree with TRBD2. The CDR3 consists of 17 residues. Germline lookup yields CDR1 MNHNS and CDR2 SASEGT. V was pared by 4 bases and J by 1 base, with 4 bases of the junction left unmatched. The CDR3 protein is CASSVRLAGVNTGELFF. DNA for the CDR3: TGTGCCAGCAGTGTCCGACTAGCGGGGGTGAACACCGGGGAGCTGTTTTTT.

The chain employs TRBV29-1 and TRBJ2-1, with a tentative D call TRBD1 (6 bases). The germline gives CDR1 SQVTM, CDR2 ANQGSEA. The CDR3 consists of 13 residues. Trimming stripped 3 bases from V and 6 bases from J, with 12 bases between. This chain's CDR3 is CSVDGQQVNEQFF. CDR3 sequence (DNA): TGCAGCGTTGATGGACAGCAAGTCAATGAGCAGTTCTTC.

This clonotype was picked up many times. The chain carries TRBV28 and TRBJ2-3, with TRBD1 matching 8 bases. There are 15 residues in the CDR3. V dropped 6 bases and J dropped 2; count of bases not matched to a gene: 7. Germline V lookup: CDR1 MDHEN, CDR2 SYDVKM. The CDR3 DNA reads as TGTGCCAGCAGGACGACAGGGGAACTCACAGATACGCAGTATTTT. Translating it yields CASRTTGELTDTQYF.

This clonotype was seen more than once but under ten times. The chain employs TRBV2 and TRBJ2-7; D might be TRBD1 or TRBD2, each matching 5 bases. The CDR3 loop spans 14 amino acids. Germline CDR1 reads SNHLY; CDR2 reads FYNNEI. Deletions cut 7 bases from V and 6 bases from J, with 19 bases between. The CDR3 bases are TGTGCCAGCATTCCTGGGACCCAGGAGCCCGAGCAGTACTTC. This translates into CASIPGTQEPEQYF.

The chain carries TRBV20-1 and TRBJ1-1, with D possibly being TRBD1 (6 bases). This CDR3 has 13 residues. Trimming pared 0 bases from V and 6 bases from J, leaving 11 bases between. Germline V gene sequence: CDR1 DFQATT, CDR2 SNEGSKA (reference sequence). CDR3 in amino acids: CSARDTGLAEAFF. CDR3 nucleotide sequence: TGCAGTGCTAGAGATACAGGGCTCGCTGAAGCTTTCTTT.

This clonotype was recorded many times. This CDR3 reads CASSSPTSGTDTQYF. The CDR3 coding sequence is TGTGCCAGCAGTTCGCCGACTAGCGGCACAGATACGCAGTATTTT. The chain employs TRBV27 and TRBJ2-3; 8 positions match TRBD2. The CDR3 length is 15 residues. Germline CDR1 is MNHEY and CDR2 is SMNVEV (reference sequence). After removal of 4 bases from V and 1 base from J, the junction contained 4 bases not matched to a gene.

This clonotype was observed a few times. The chain combines TRBV20-1 with TRBJ2-1, with D unclear. The V gene's germline CDR1 is DFQATT and CDR2 SNEGSKA (reference sequence). Trimming shortened V by 4 bases and J by 2 bases, and 15 bases separated the two germline ends. CDR3 length equals 15 residues. The CDR3 region has the DNA TGCAGTGCTAATGGGATGGTGCGGACCTACAATGAGCAGTTCTTC. This encodes CSANGMVRTYNEQFF.

This clonotype was seen at least ten times. This chain joins TRBV20-1 and TRBJ2-5; D remains ambiguous. From germline, CDR1 is DFQATT and CDR2 SNEGSKA (reference sequence). This CDR3 is 14 amino acids long. V was clipped by 0 bases and J by 1 base, with 9 bases between them. CDR3 nucleotides: TGCAGTGCTAGAGATCTCTTCTCCCAAGAGACCCAGTACTTC. The encoded protein is CSARDLFSQETQYF.

The V call is TRBV29-1, the J call TRBJ2-6; unclear D gene. Germline V gene lookup returns CDR1 SQVTM and CDR2 ANQGSEA. The CDR3 loop spans 13 amino acids. Trimming cost V 2 bases and J 2 bases, with 4 bases left between them. This CDR3 is CSVEPTGANVLTF. CDR3 sequence (DNA): TGCAGCGTTGAACCAACTGGGGCCAACGTCCTGACTTTC.

The chain is built from TRBV16 and TRBJ2-7, with D perhaps matching TRBD2 (6 bases). The germline V gene has CDR1 KGHSY and CDR2 FQNENV. V lost 3 bases and J 0 bases, leaving 9 bases between the germline ends. The CDR3 totals 14 residues. The DNA for the CDR3 is TGTGCCAGCAGCCAGTACGGGAGCTCCTACGAGCAGTACGTC. This encodes CASSQYGSSYEQYV.

The CDR3 region is CASSLARLSTDTQYF. In DNA, the CDR3 is TGTGCCAGCAGCTTAGCGAGACTAAGCACAGATACGCAGTATTTT. The genes are TRBV11-2 and TRBJ2-3; a weak D match, TRBD2 (5 bases). Per the germline V gene, CDR1 is SGHAT and CDR2 is FQNNGV. V was cut by 1 base and J by 0 bases, with 8 bases left in between. The CDR3 covers 15 residues.